This is a list of T cell receptor beta chains from one sample in a study of blood T cells in healthy people across ages. TCRdb fed the 5' RACE reads into MiXCR, producing one record per CDR3 protein. The profile shows approximately 1,000,000 distinct CDR3 sequences, 40% to 55% of them singletons. The material sequenced was blood. These receptors were obtained from an older woman in good health. Both conserved end residues are part of each CDR3. D genes are given only for firm matches. Not every row has a clone size; where given, it reads once, few, many or a size class.

CDR3nt: TGTGCCAGCAGTTCCTCCCCCATTTACGAGCGGTACTTC
CDR3aa: CASSSSPIYERYF
abundance: NA
v_gene: TRBV28
d_gene: NA
j_gene: TRBJ2-7

CDR3nt: TGTGCCAGCAGTTCCACCCAGCGCGGGGCCCAGTACTTC
CDR3aa: CASSSTQRGAQYF
abundance: few
v_gene: TRBV12-3/TRBV12-4
d_gene: NA
j_gene: TRBJ2-5

CDR3nt: TGTGCCAGCAGTATCGGGGGCTCTGGGGCCAACGTCCTGACTTTC
CDR3aa: CASSIGGSGANVLTF
abundance: few
v_gene: TRBV9
d_gene: NA
j_gene: TRBJ2-6

CDR3nt: TGTGCCAGCAGCGAAGATGGGGGACTTGACTATGGCTACACCTTC
CDR3aa: CASSEDGGLDYGYTF
abundance: many
v_gene: TRBV13
d_gene: NA
j_gene: TRBJ1-2

CDR3nt: TGTGCCAGCAGCTTCGCGACAGGGCCATCCTACGAGCAGTACTTC
CDR3aa: CASSFATGPSYEQYF
abundance: NA
v_gene: TRBV7-8
d_gene: TRBD1
j_gene: TRBJ2-7

CDR3nt: TGCAGTGCTAGAGATCTGAGACGAGCGGACGACAATGAGCAGTTCTTC
CDR3aa: CSARDLRRADDNEQFF
abundance: NA
v_gene: TRBV20-1
d_gene: NA
j_gene: TRBJ2-1

CDR3nt: TGTGCCAGCTCAACACGGACTGAAGCTGAAGAGACCCAGTACTTC
CDR3aa: CASSTRTEAEETQYF
abundance: few
v_gene: TRBV18
d_gene: NA
j_gene: TRBJ2-5

CDR3nt: TGTGCCAGCAGCTCCACAGGGGGGTCCTATGGCTACACCTTC
CDR3aa: CASSSTGGSYGYTF
abundance: NA
v_gene: TRBV11-2
d_gene: TRBD1
j_gene: TRBJ1-2

CDR3nt: TGCAGCGTCCTGCAGGCAGAAATCTTACAAGAGACCCAGTACTTC
CDR3aa: CSVLQAEILQETQYF
abundance: many
v_gene: TRBV29-1
d_gene: NA
j_gene: TRBJ2-5

CDR3nt: TGTGCCATCAGTGAGTCGGTCTTCGGAGCGGGAGGCTCCTACGAGCAGTACTTC
CDR3aa: CAISESVFGAGGSYEQYF
abundance: few
v_gene: TRBV10-3
d_gene: TRBD2
j_gene: TRBJ2-7

CDR3nt: TGTGCCAGCAGCCTGGACACGCCGGAGCAGTACTTC
CDR3aa: CASSLDTPEQYF
abundance: NA
v_gene: TRBV11-2
d_gene: NA
j_gene: TRBJ2-7

CDR3nt: TGTGCCATCAGACTAGCGGGAGATCATAGGAATGAGCAGTTCTTC
CDR3aa: CAIRLAGDHRNEQFF
abundance: NA
v_gene: TRBV10-3
d_gene: TRBD2
j_gene: TRBJ2-1

CDR3nt: TGTGCCAGCACGGTTCTTGACTACGAGCAGTACTTC
CDR3aa: CASTVLDYEQYF
abundance: few
v_gene: TRBV2
d_gene: NA
j_gene: TRBJ2-7

CDR3nt: TGTGCCAGTAAACTAGCGGGAAGCAACGAGCAGTACTTC
CDR3aa: CASKLAGSNEQYF
abundance: NA
v_gene: TRBV28
d_gene: TRBD2
j_gene: TRBJ2-7

CDR3nt: TGTGCCAGCAGATCGGGACAGGGGGCTGAAAAACTGTTTTTT
CDR3aa: CASRSGQGAEKLFF
abundance: once
v_gene: TRBV6-4
d_gene: TRBD1
j_gene: TRBJ1-4

CDR3nt: TGTACCAGCAGCGTAGGTGGGAAAGGAGGCACAGATACGCAGTATTTT
CDR3aa: CTSSVGGKGGTDTQYF
abundance: NA
v_gene: TRBV9
d_gene: NA
j_gene: TRBJ2-3

CDR3nt: TGTGCCAGCAGTTACATCCCCAGGACTGAAGCTTTCTTT
CDR3aa: CASSYIPRTEAFF
abundance: NA
v_gene: TRBV6-2/TRBV6-3
d_gene: NA
j_gene: TRBJ1-1

CDR3nt: TGCAGTGCTAGAGGGACTAGCGGGAGTGGGCAGTTCTTC
CDR3aa: CSARGTSGSGQFF
abundance: many
v_gene: TRBV20-1
d_gene: TRBD2
j_gene: TRBJ2-1

CDR3nt: TGTGCCAGCAGCCCACGACTAGCGGACAGAATACGCCAAGAGACCCAGTACTTC
CDR3aa: CASSPRLADRIRQETQYF
abundance: once
v_gene: TRBV9
d_gene: TRBD2
j_gene: TRBJ2-5

CDR3nt: TGTGCCAGCAGCCCAGGGACAGGGGACAATGAGCAGTACTTC
CDR3aa: CASSPGTGDNEQYF
abundance: once
v_gene: TRBV7-3
d_gene: TRBD1
j_gene: TRBJ2-7

CDR3nt: TGCAGTGCACCCGGACTAGCCGGTGGGGAGTACTTC
CDR3aa: CSAPGLAGGEYF
abundance: many
v_gene: TRBV20-1
d_gene: TRBD2
j_gene: TRBJ2-7

CDR3nt: TGTGCCAGCTCAGCGGACAGGGCCTCCTACAATGAGCAGTTCTTC
CDR3aa: CASSADRASYNEQFF
abundance: once
v_gene: TRBV18
d_gene: TRBD1
j_gene: TRBJ2-1

CDR3nt: TGTGCCAGCCGGAGGGGCAATGAGCAGTTCTTC
CDR3aa: CASRRGNEQFF
abundance: many
v_gene: TRBV6-2/TRBV6-3
d_gene: NA
j_gene: TRBJ2-1

CDR3nt: TGTGCCAGCAGCTCTTTGAGGGGCGGCACTGAAGCTTTCTTT
CDR3aa: CASSSLRGGTEAFF
abundance: NA
v_gene: TRBV7-2
d_gene: NA
j_gene: TRBJ1-1

CDR3nt: TGTGCCAGCAGCTTAATGGACTACCAGAACACCGGGGAGCTGTTTTTT
CDR3aa: CASSLMDYQNTGELFF
abundance: NA
v_gene: TRBV11-2
d_gene: NA
j_gene: TRBJ2-2

CDR3nt: TGCAGTGCTGCCCTCGGGTGGGATACGCAGTATTTT
CDR3aa: CSAALGWDTQYF
abundance: NA
v_gene: TRBV20-1
d_gene: NA
j_gene: TRBJ2-3

CDR3nt: TGTGCCAGCAGTTACGACGCGGGGGGGAGCATGAACACTGAAGCTTTCTTT
CDR3aa: CASSYDAGGSMNTEAFF
abundance: NA
v_gene: TRBV6-6
d_gene: NA
j_gene: TRBJ1-1

CDR3nt: TGTGCCAGCTCACCACTCAATATAGGAGATACGCAGTATTTT
CDR3aa: CASSPLNIGDTQYF
abundance: NA
v_gene: TRBV18
d_gene: NA
j_gene: TRBJ2-3

CDR3nt: TGCGCCAGCAGCCAGACAGGGGCTGGCTACACCTTC
CDR3aa: CASSQTGAGYTF
abundance: few
v_gene: TRBV4-1
d_gene: TRBD1
j_gene: TRBJ1-2

CDR3nt: TGTGCCAGCAGCCCCGTAGCGGGAGGTTACAATGAGCAGTTCTTC
CDR3aa: CASSPVAGGYNEQFF
abundance: NA
v_gene: TRBV2
d_gene: TRBD2
j_gene: TRBJ2-1

CDR3nt: TGCGCCAGCAGCTTGGGCGGACTAGCGGGAGGTGGGACAGATACGCAGTATTTT
CDR3aa: CASSLGGLAGGGTDTQYF
abundance: NA
v_gene: TRBV5-1
d_gene: TRBD2
j_gene: TRBJ2-3

CDR3nt: TGCAGTGCGTCCTCCCCAGCGGCCTTAAACATTCAGTACTTC
CDR3aa: CSASSPAALNIQYF
abundance: NA
v_gene: TRBV20-1
d_gene: NA
j_gene: TRBJ2-4

CDR3nt: TGCAGCGTTTCGTCGAGACAAGAGACCCAGTACTTC
CDR3aa: CSVSSRQETQYF
abundance: many
v_gene: TRBV29-1
d_gene: NA
j_gene: TRBJ2-5

CDR3nt: TGTGCCAGCAGCTTGTCGGGAGTGGAACAGTTCTTC
CDR3aa: CASSLSGVEQFF
abundance: many
v_gene: TRBV7-2
d_gene: NA
j_gene: TRBJ2-1

CDR3nt: TGTGCCAGCACCATCACAATGAAAGGCACAGATACGCAGTATTTT
CDR3aa: CASTITMKGTDTQYF
abundance: NA
v_gene: TRBV7-9
d_gene: NA
j_gene: TRBJ2-3

CDR3nt: TGTGCCAGCAGCTTTTTTCGTCTGGCGGAACGAGAACCAGATACGCAGTATTTT
CDR3aa: CASSFFRLAEREPDTQYF
abundance: NA
v_gene: TRBV7-9
d_gene: NA
j_gene: TRBJ2-3

CDR3nt: TGCAGTGCTAGAGACCCCGGGACAGGGGCCCACGAGCAGTACTTC
CDR3aa: CSARDPGTGAHEQYF
abundance: NA
v_gene: TRBV20-1
d_gene: TRBD1
j_gene: TRBJ2-7